The rows below give T cell receptor beta chains drawn from one sample of a study of blood T cell repertoires in COVID-19. The repertoire was sequenced with immunoSEQ multiplex PCR; TCRdb's copy has only in-frame clones and lacks some. The data contain around 180,000 clones, around 82% of them singletons. The sequenced sample was peripheral blood. The receptors derive from a woman aged 80 or older with acute or convalescent COVID-19. CDR3s include the opening cysteine and the closing phenylalanine or tryptophan. D genes are given only for firm matches. The size of a clone is reported for some rows only, either as once, few or many, or as a class for expanded clones.

TRBV20-1	once	TRBD1	TRBJ1-5	CSASPQGVGQPQHF	TGCAGTGCTAGTCCACAGGGGGTCGGTCAGCCCCAGCATTTT
TRBV2	-	-	TRBJ2-1	CASSEDSNEQFF	TGTGCCAGCAGTGAAGACAGCAATGAGCAGTTCTTC
TRBV18	-	-	TRBJ1-2	CASSPSGEVHGYTF	TGTGCCAGCTCACCATCTGGGGAGGTGCATGGCTACACCTTC
TRBV5-5	-	-	TRBJ1-3	CASSLQQGGGNTIYF	TGTGCCAGCAGCTTACAACAGGGTGGTGGAAACACCATATATTTT
TRBV9	-	TRBD1	TRBJ2-7	CASSPATTGLYEQYF	TGTGCCAGCAGCCCCGCTACGACAGGGCTCTACGAGCAGTACTTC
TRBV29-1	-	TRBD2	TRBJ2-7	CSVVTLAGVEQYF	TGCAGCGTTGTAACCTTAGCGGGAGTCGAGCAGTACTTC
TRBV28	-	TRBD1	TRBJ2-7	CASTLLPGQGIYEQYF	TGTGCCAGCACCCTCCTCCCGGGACAGGGGATCTACGAGCAGTACTTC
TRBV5-4	-	TRBD1	TRBJ2-7	CASSFGTDYEQYF	TGTGCCAGCAGCTTTGGGACAGACTACGAGCAGTACTTC
TRBV6-5	-	-	TRBJ1-2	CASRKTQVNYGYTF	TGTGCCAGCAGAAAAACACAGGTCAACTATGGCTACACCTTC
TRBV27	-	-	TRBJ2-1	CASSFGVSYNEQFF	TGTGCCAGCAGTTTCGGGGTATCCTACAATGAGCAGTTCTTC
TRBV6-1	-	-	TRBJ2-6	CASSGGLSPSSGANVLTF	TGTGCCAGCAGTGGGGGACTTTCTCCCTCCTCCGGGGCCAACGTCCTGACTTTC
TRBV16	-	-	TRBJ1-4	CASSQSETFKLFF	TGTGCCAGCAGCCAATCTGAGACTTTTAAACTGTTTTTT
TRBV13	-	TRBD1	TRBJ1-2	CASSTGQGITNYGYTF	TGTGCCAGCAGCACCGGACAGGGGATTACTAACTATGGCTACACCTTC
TRBV27	-	-	TRBJ1-3	CASSLGPSLSGNTIYF	TGTGCCAGCAGTTTAGGGCCCAGTCTCTCTGGAAACACCATATATTTT
TRBV18	-	-	TRBJ1-2	CASSREQNYGYTF	TGTGCCAGCTCACGCGAACAGAACTATGGCTACACCTTC
TRBV7-6	-	TRBD2	TRBJ2-2	CASSFSGITGELFF	TGTGCCAGCAGCTTCAGCGGGATCACCGGGGAGCTGTTTTTT
TRBV9	-	TRBD2	TRBJ2-2	CASSVDSSGGPPGELFF	TGTGCCAGCAGCGTAGATTCTAGCGGGGGTCCTCCCGGGGAGCTGTTTTTT
TRBV5-4	once	TRBD2	TRBJ2-5	CASTVGLAGAGPETQYF	TGTGCCAGCACCGTGGGACTAGCGGGAGCTGGGCCAGAGACCCAGTACTTC
TRBV24-1	-	TRBD1	TRBJ2-2	CATSDTGQGKPNTGELFF	TGTGCCACCAGTGATACGGGACAGGGGAAACCGAACACCGGGGAGCTGTTTTTT
TRBV7-2	once	-	TRBJ1-5	CASSLPRVNQPQHF	TGTGCCAGCAGCTTGCCCAGGGTTAATCAGCCCCAGCATTTT
TRBV4-2	-	TRBD1	TRBJ1-2	CASSQGGTGYDGYTF	TGTGCCAGCAGCCAGGGGGGGACAGGGTACGATGGCTACACCTTC
TRBV7-9	-	TRBD2	TRBJ2-1	CASSLTGGNNEQFF	TGTGCCAGCAGCTTAACGGGAGGGAACAATGAGCAGTTCTTC
TRBV12-5	-	-	TRBJ2-2	CASGPVGPANTGELFF	TGTGCTAGTGGCCCCGTCGGTCCCGCGAACACCGGGGAGCTGTTTTTT
TRBV28	once	TRBD1	TRBJ1-1	CASLGQGSSKTEAFF	TGTGCCAGCTTAGGACAGGGTTCTTCGAAGACTGAAGCTTTCTTT
TRBV5-1	once	TRBD2	TRBJ2-1	CASSLGLERGSYNEQFF	TGCGCCAGCAGCTTGGGACTCGAGCGGGGCTCCTACAATGAGCAGTTCTTC
TRBV6-2/TRBV6-3	-	-	TRBJ1-1	CASSYWGHTEAFF	TGTGCCAGCAGTTACTGGGGGCATACTGAAGCTTTCTTT
TRBV9	-	-	TRBJ1-1	CASSLQDNTEAFF	TGTGCCAGCAGCCTACAGGATAACACTGAAGCTTTCTTT
TRBV4-1	-	-	TRBJ2-2	CASSHSAPFNTGELFF	TGCGCCAGCAGCCACAGCGCCCCCTTCAACACCGGGGAGCTGTTTTTT